The 21 T cell receptor beta chains below come from one sample, sequenced in a study of CD4+ T cells in melanoma. Clones were read by immunoSEQ multiplex PCR, and TCRdb kept only the in-frame ones, dropping some. The sample has more than 15,000 clones; more than 70% are singletons. The sequencing sample was made of cells from a culture (not recorded whether cultured in vitro). Receptors originate from a human donor with melanoma.

This chain uses TRBV11-2 with TRBJ2-2, with D unclear. The CDR3 consists of 15 residues. Trimming removed 0 bases at V and 3 bases at J, with 8 bases between. Germline-derived CDR1 and CDR2 are SGHAT and FQNNGV. The CDR3 DNA reads as TGTGCCAGCAGCTTAGAAAGGGTTTACACCGGGGAGCTGTTTTTT. This encodes CASSLERVYTGELFF. The full variable domain, completed using reference TRBV11-2 and TRBJ2-2, is EAGVAQSPRYKIIEKRQSVAFWCNPISGHATLYWYQQILGQGPKLLIQFQNNGVVDDSQLPKDRFSAERLKGVDSTLKIQPAKLEDSAVYLCASSLERVYTGELFFGEGSRLTVL.

V is TRBV14 and J is TRBJ2-7; tentative D call: TRBD1 (6 bases). Germline CDR1 reads SGHDN; CDR2 reads FVKESK. The CDR3 runs 14 residues. With 2 bases removed from V and 2 bases from J, the gap between germline ends came to 10 bases. The CDR3 DNA sequence: TGTGCCAGCAGCCAATCAGGGGTTACCTACGAGCAGTACTTC. Translation gives CASSQSGVTYEQYF.

This clone was recorded only once. This chain uses TRBV5-4 with TRBJ2-1; 16 nucleotides line up with TRBD2. Trimming took 4 bases from V and 4 from J; bases not matched to a gene: 5. Germline CDR1 reads SGHNT; CDR2 reads YYREEE (reference sequence). The CDR3 length is 17 residues. This CDR3 reads CASSPGLAGGKYNEQFF. The CDR3 DNA is TGTGCCAGCAGCCCGGGACTAGCGGGGGGGAAATACAATGAGCAGTTCTTC. The full variable domain, rest sourced from reference TRBV5-4 and TRBJ2-1, is ETGVTQSPTHLIKTRGQQVTLRCSSQSGHNTVSWYQQALGQGPQFIFQYYREEENGRGNFPPRFSGLQFPNYSSELNVNALELDDSALYLCASSPGLAGGKYNEQFFGPGTRLTVL.

The gene calls are TRBV5-1 and TRBJ2-3; D may be TRBD1 (5 bases). Trimming shortened V by 0 bases and J by 5 bases, and 7 bases separated the two germline ends. In germline, CDR1 is SGHRS, CDR2 YFSETQ. This CDR3 is 13 amino acids long. CDR3 sequence: CASSLVGEDTQYF. CDR3 DNA: TGCGCCAGCAGCTTGGTAGGGGAAGATACGCAGTATTTT.

The chain is built from TRBV5-1 and TRBJ1-3; tentatively, D is TRBD1 (6 bases). In germline, CDR1 is SGHRS, CDR2 YFSETQ. The CDR3 length is 18 residues. Trimming shortened V by 1 base and J by 2 bases, and 19 bases separated the two germline ends. CDR3 sequence: CASSLWTGGRIAGNTIYF. The CDR3 DNA is TGCGCCAGCAGCTTGTGGACGGGGGGCCGGATTGCTGGAAACACCATATATTTT.

The rearrangement uses TRBV4-1 and TRBJ2-1; D ambiguous. V lost 4 bases and J 9 bases, leaving 16 bases between the germline ends. The CDR3 totals 14 residues. Germline CDR1 and CDR2: MGHRA and YSYEKL. The CDR3 region is CASSPLNSGPEQFF. CDR3 DNA: TGCGCCAGCAGCCCCCTTAATTCCGGGCCTGAGCAGTTCTTC.

This chain uses TRBV6-1 with TRBJ1-2; 9 bases map to TRBD1. The V segment lost 5 bases and the J segment 4 bases; nucleotides outside the gene matches: 5. From germline, CDR1 is MNHNS and CDR2 SASEGT. This CDR3 has 14 residues. The chain's CDR3 is CASSSTGQGYGYTF. The CDR3 DNA follows: TGTGCCAGCAGTTCAACGGGACAGGGCTATGGCTACACCTTC.

V gene TRBV5-1 combines with J gene TRBJ1-6; D perhaps matches TRBD1 (6 bases). There are 14 residues in the CDR3. With 0 bases removed from V and 6 bases from J, the gap between germline ends came to 7 bases. Germline assignment: CDR1 SGHRS and CDR2 YFSETQ. CDR3 nucleotides: TGCGCCAGCAGCTTGGGGACAGTTAATTCACCCCTCCACTTT. This encodes CASSLGTVNSPLHF. The complete variable domain, with remaining parts taken from reference TRBV5-1 and TRBJ1-6, reads KAGVTQTPRYLIKTRGQQVTLSCSPISGHRSVSWYQQTPGQGLQFLFEYFSETQRNKGNFPGRFSGRQFSNSRSEMNVSTLELGDSALYLCASSLGTVNSPLHFGNGTRLTVT.

The chain employs TRBV6-1 and TRBJ1-1; no firm D call. Trimming took 0 bases from V and 5 from J, leaving 13 bases between them. Germline V gene lookup returns CDR1 MNHNS and CDR2 SASEGT. This CDR3 spans 15 amino acids. The CDR3 reads CASSEAPGMETEAFF. The CDR3 DNA sequence: TGTGCCAGCAGTGAAGCTCCGGGTATGGAAACTGAAGCTTTCTTT.

J is TRBJ2-2 and V is TRBV2; D is unclear. Germline CDR1 and CDR2: SNHLY and FYNNEI. V was trimmed by 6 bases and J by 3 bases, leaving 11 bases between them. The CDR3 has 14 residues. CDR3 loop: CASRRATHTGELFF. In DNA, the CDR3 is TGTGCCAGCAGGCGCGCCACTCACACCGGGGAGCTGTTTTTT. The full variable domain, in which reference TRBV2 and TRBJ2-2 provide the parts outside the CDR3, is EPEVTQTPSHQVTQMGQEVILRCVPISNHLYFYWYRQILGQKVEFLVSFYNNEISEKSEIFDDQFSVERPDGSNFTLKIRSTKLEDSAMYFCASRRATHTGELFFGEGSRLTVL.

This clone is labeled medium-sized (0.01 to 0.1%). This chain uses TRBV9 with TRBJ2-2; 7 bases agree with TRBD2. The germline CDR1 and CDR2 sequences are SGDLS and YYNGEE. V lost 4 bases and J lost 5; bases outside the gene matches: 8. The CDR3 is 15 amino acids. Here the CDR3 reads CASSPRGDPTGELFF. The CDR3 nucleotides are TGTGCCAGCAGCCCCCGGGGGGACCCGACCGGGGAGCTGTTTTTT.

In its sample, this clone was seen a few times. The chain joins TRBV21-1 to TRBJ1-2. TRBV21-1 has pseudogene status. The CDR3 covers 13 residues. The CDR3 nucleotides are TGTGCCAGCAGCGCGAGGCTCGGCTATGGCTACACCTTC. It codes for CASSARLGYGYTF.

The chain carries TRBV18 and TRBJ2-5; the match to TRBD1 covers 7 bases. Per germline, CDR1 KGHSH and CDR2 LQKENI. This CDR3 has 14 residues. The junction had 2 bases not matched to a gene; V was cut back by 3 bases and J by 1 base. The CDR3 loop is CASSPGQFQETQYF. The DNA of the CDR3 is TGTGCCAGCTCACCGGGACAGTTCCAAGAGACCCAGTACTTC.

In its sample, this clone is medium-sized. V gene TRBV29-1 combines with J gene TRBJ2-7; 10 positions match TRBD1. This CDR3 is 13 amino acids long. Trimming removed 7 bases from V and 5 bases from J; junction bases left unmatched: 8. Germline CDR1 is SQVTM and CDR2 is ANQGSEA. The CDR3 DNA reads TGCAGCGCCGGCACGGGACAGGGGAACGAGCAGTACTTC. It yields the protein CSAGTGQGNEQYF.

The table lists this clone with a count of one. This chain uses TRBV5-6 with TRBJ1-4, with TRBD1 matching 7 bases. CDR3 size: 13 residues. Germline-derived CDR1 and CDR2 are SGHDT and YYEEEE. Losses at the gene ends were 2 bases for V and 7 bases for J; bases not matched to a gene: 2. The CDR3 region is CASSFTGAEKLFF. The CDR3 DNA sequence: TGTGCCAGCAGCTTTACAGGGGCTGAAAAACTGTTTTTT.

The chain couples TRBV7-3 to TRBJ2-5; 9 positions match TRBD2. CDR3 length equals 15 residues. Germline V lookup: CDR1 SGHTA, CDR2 FQGTGA. The V segment lost 3 bases and the J segment 5 bases; nucleotides outside the gene matches: 7. In nucleotides, the CDR3 is TGTGCCAGCAGCTTGGGAGCGGGGGGCGGGGAGACCCAGTACTTC. Amino acid sequence: CASSLGAGGGETQYF.

The chain uses TRBV6-5 and TRBJ2-7; TRBD1 agrees at 7 bases. The CDR3 totals 12 residues. V gave up 6 bases and J gave up 5 bases; unmatched junction bases: 4. Germline CDR1 is MNHEY and CDR2 is SVGAGI. For the CDR3, the DNA is TGTGCCAGCAGCCGACAGGGTCACGAGCAGTACTTC. This translates into CASSRQGHEQYF.

This chain connects TRBV5-1 to TRBJ2-3, with D unclear. Germline V gene data show CDR1 as SGHRS and CDR2 as YFSETQ. The CDR3 contains 14 residues. V gave up 5 bases and J gave up 0 bases, with 10 bases separating them. CDR3 sequence: CASRGSPSTDTQYF. The CDR3 nucleotides read TGCGCCAGCAGGGGCAGCCCTAGCACAGATACGCAGTATTTT.

This chain uses TRBV5-1 with TRBJ1-1; 7 bases agree with TRBD1. J lost 4 bases, V lost 2 bases, and 5 bases had no gene match. CDR1 is SGHRS, CDR2 YFSETQ, per germline. This CDR3 has 14 amino acids. The CDR3 DNA sequence: TGCGCCAGCAGCTTTTCCAGGGGGACCACTGAAGCTTTCTTT. It is translated as CASSFSRGTTEAFF.

The chain links TRBV6-5 to TRBJ2-5, with 9 bases that match TRBD1. The CDR3 length is 14 residues. J was trimmed by 8 bases and V by 2 bases; bases with no gene match: 6. Germline V gene lookup returns CDR1 MNHEY and CDR2 SVGAGI. The CDR3 protein is CASSYTRTGVTQYF. As DNA, the CDR3 is TGTGCCAGCAGTTACACAAGGACAGGGGTAACCCAGTACTTC.

The chain uses TRBV5-4 and TRBJ2-3; D gene uncertain. Trimming took 3 bases from V and 1 from J, leaving 12 bases between them. CDR1 SGHNT and CDR2 YYREEE come from the germline V gene (reference sequence). CDR3 length: 15 residues. The CDR3 protein is CASSSRVIGTDTQYF. In DNA, the CDR3 is TGTGCCAGCAGCTCCCGGGTCATCGGCACAGATACGCAGTATTTT.